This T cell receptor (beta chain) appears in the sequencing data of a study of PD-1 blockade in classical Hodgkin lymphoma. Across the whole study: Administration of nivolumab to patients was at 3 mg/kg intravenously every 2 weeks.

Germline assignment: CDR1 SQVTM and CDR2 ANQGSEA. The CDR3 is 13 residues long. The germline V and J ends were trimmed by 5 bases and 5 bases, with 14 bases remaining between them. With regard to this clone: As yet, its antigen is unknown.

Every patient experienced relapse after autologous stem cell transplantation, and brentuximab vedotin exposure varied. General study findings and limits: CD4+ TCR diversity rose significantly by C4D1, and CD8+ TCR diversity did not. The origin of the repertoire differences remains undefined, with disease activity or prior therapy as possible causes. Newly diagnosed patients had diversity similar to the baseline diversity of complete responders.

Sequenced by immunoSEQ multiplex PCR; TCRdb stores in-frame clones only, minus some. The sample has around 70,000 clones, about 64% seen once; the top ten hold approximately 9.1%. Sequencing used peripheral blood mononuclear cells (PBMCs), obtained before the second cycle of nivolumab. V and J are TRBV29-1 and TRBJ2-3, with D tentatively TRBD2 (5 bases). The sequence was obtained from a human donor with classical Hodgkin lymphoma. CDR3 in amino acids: CSVRDSAGDTQYF. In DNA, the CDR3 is TGCAGCGTTCGGGATTCGGCCGGAGATACGCAGTATTTT.